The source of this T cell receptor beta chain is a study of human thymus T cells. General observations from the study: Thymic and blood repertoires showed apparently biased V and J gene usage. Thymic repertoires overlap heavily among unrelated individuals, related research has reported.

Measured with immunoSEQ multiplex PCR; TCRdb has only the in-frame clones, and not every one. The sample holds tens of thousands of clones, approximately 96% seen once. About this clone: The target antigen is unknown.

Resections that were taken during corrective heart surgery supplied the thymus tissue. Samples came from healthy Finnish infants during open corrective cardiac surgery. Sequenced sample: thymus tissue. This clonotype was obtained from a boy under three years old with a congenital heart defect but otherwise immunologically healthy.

The CDR3 reads CASSPGEENTEAFF. The CDR3, as DNA: TGTGCCAGCAGCCCGGGTGAGGAGAACACTGAAGCTTTCTTT. This sequence joins TRBV7-6 and TRBJ1-1; D gene unclear. The CDR3 extends over 14 amino acids. CDR1 is SGHVS, CDR2 FNYEAQ, per germline. V gave up 5 bases and J gave up 1 base, with 11 bases separating them.